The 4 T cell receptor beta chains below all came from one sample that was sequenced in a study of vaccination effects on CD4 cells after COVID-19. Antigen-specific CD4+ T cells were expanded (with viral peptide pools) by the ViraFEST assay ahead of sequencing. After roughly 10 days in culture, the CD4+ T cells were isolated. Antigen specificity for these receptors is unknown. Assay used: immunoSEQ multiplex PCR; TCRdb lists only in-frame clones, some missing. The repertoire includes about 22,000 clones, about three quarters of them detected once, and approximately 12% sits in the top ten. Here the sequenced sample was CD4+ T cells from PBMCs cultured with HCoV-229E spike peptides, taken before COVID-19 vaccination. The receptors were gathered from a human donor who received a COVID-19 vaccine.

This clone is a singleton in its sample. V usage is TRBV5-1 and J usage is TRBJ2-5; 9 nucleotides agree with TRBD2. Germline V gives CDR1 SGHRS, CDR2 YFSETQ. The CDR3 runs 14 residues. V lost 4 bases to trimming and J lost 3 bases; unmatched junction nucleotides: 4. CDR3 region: CASSRWTSEETQYF. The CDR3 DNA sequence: TGCGCCAGCAGCCGATGGACTAGCGAAGAGACCCAGTACTTC.

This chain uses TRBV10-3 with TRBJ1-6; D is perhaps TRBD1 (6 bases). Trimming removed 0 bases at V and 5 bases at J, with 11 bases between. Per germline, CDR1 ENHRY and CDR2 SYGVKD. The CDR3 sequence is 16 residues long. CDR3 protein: CAISESRQGNNSPLHF. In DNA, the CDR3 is TGTGCCATCAGTGAGTCGAGGCAGGGGAATAATTCACCCCTCCACTTT.

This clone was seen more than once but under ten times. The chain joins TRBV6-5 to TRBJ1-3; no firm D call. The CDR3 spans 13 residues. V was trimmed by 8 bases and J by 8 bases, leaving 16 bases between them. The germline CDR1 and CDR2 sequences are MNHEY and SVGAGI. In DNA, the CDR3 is TGTGCCAGCGGTTTTGAAAGGGTTGACACCATATATTTT. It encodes CASGFERVDTIYF.

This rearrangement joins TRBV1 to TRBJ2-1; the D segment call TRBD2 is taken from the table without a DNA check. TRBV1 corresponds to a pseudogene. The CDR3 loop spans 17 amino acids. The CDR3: CTSSQDQGRGGYNEQFF. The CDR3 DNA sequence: TGCACCAGCAGCCAAGATCAAGGGCGGGGGGGTTACAATGAGCAGTTCTTC.